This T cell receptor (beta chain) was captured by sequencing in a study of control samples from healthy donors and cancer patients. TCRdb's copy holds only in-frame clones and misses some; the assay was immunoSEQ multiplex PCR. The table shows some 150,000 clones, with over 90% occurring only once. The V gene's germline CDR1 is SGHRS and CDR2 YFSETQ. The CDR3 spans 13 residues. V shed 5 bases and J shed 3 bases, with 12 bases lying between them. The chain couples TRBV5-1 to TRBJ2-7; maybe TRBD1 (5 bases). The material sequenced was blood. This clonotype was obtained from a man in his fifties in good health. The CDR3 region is CASSSSGLYEQYF. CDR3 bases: TGCGCCAGCAGTTCATCAGGGCTCTACGAGCAGTACTTC.